A selection of T cell receptor beta chains follows, all from one sample in a study of regulatory T cells in long-lasting Graves disease. MiXCR, run by TCRdb on the multiplex PCR reads, gives a single entry per CDR3 protein. The sample has approximately 470,000 distinct CDR3 sequences; 15% to 20% are singletons. These data also featured in a second study, about T cells in Graves' hyperthyroidism and ophthalmopathy.

The source material was peripheral blood mononuclear cells (PBMCs), sampled at new diagnosis, from a patient treated with antithyroid drugs. All receptors come from a man aged 40-50 years with Graves disease. Each CDR3 is given with its conserved first and last residue. D genes are given only for firm matches. Clone size is given for some rows only: seen once, a few or many times, or a class if the clone is expanded.

d_call,j_call,v_call,clone_size,cdr3_aa,cdr3_nt
.,TRBJ2-5,TRBV29-1,.,CSVAGGKETQYF,TGCAGCGTTGCGGGCGGGAAAGAGACCCAGTACTTC
.,TRBJ2-2,TRBV2,many,CASGGRELFF,TGTGCCAGCGGCGGGCGGGAGCTGTTTTTT
TRBD1,TRBJ2-7,TRBV7-6,few,CASSITGTGEDEQYF,TGTGCCAGCAGCATCACCGGGACAGGGGAGGACGAGCAGTACTTC
TRBD1,TRBJ2-5,TRBV5-1,.,CASSLQGEQETQYF,TGCGCCAGCAGCTTGCAGGGGGAACAAGAGACCCAGTACTTC
.,TRBJ2-2,TRBV30,many,CAWSVLGGTGELFF,TGTGCCTGGAGTGTACTGGGGGGCACCGGGGAGCTGTTTTTT
.,TRBJ2-7,TRBV6-1,many,CASTNNAHAPEQYF,TGTGCCAGCACCAACAACGCCCACGCCCCCGAGCAGTACTTC
TRBD2,TRBJ2-3,TRBV28,many,CASSREGAGVDTQYF,TGTGCCAGCAGCCGTGAGGGTGCGGGAGTAGATACGCAGTATTTT
.,TRBJ2-1,TRBV4-1,.,CASRGFSYNEQFF,TGCGCCAGCCGGGGGTTCTCCTACAATGAGCAGTTCTTC
.,TRBJ2-7,TRBV6-1,many,CASLPSGGLEQYF,TGTGCCAGCCTCCCCTCCGGAGGGCTCGAGCAGTACTTC
.,TRBJ2-3,TRBV6-1,many,CASSAKTESSTDTQYF,TGTGCCAGCAGTGCAAAGACGGAATCTAGCACAGATACGCAGTATTTT
.,TRBJ2-1,TRBV29-1,many,CSVARLGNEQFF,TGCAGCGTTGCTAGGTTAGGCAATGAGCAGTTCTTC
TRBD1,TRBJ2-7,TRBV19,.,CASSPRGQAYEQYF,TGTGCCAGTAGTCCCCGGGGACAGGCCTACGAGCAGTACTTC
.,TRBJ2-3,TRBV24-1,.,CATSDPPWRTDTQYF,TGTGCCACCAGTGACCCTCCCTGGAGGACAGATACGCAGTATTTT
.,TRBJ1-2,TRBV28,many,CASSGYGYTF,TGTGCCAGTTCAGGGTATGGCTACACCTTC
TRBD2,TRBJ2-5,TRBV2,many,CASSDLLAGGGETQYF,TGTGCCAGCAGTGATCTACTAGCGGGAGGTGGGGAGACCCAGTACTTC
TRBD2,TRBJ2-1,TRBV5-1,many,CASSPEIAGYNEQFF,TGCGCCAGCAGCCCTGAGATAGCGGGGTACAATGAGCAGTTCTTC
.,TRBJ1-5,TRBV2,many,CASSAGASNQPQHF,TGTGCCAGCAGTGCAGGGGCTAGCAATCAGCCCCAGCATTTT
.,TRBJ1-6,TRBV7-2,many,CASSLPVARNSPLHF,TGTGCCAGCAGCTTACCAGTGGCGAGGAATTCACCCCTCCACTTT
TRBD2,TRBJ2-2,TRBV4-2,.,CASSQGAGTSGRVDTGELFF,TGTGCCAGCAGCCAAGGGGCCGGGACTAGCGGGAGGGTCGACACCGGGGAGCTGTTTTTT
TRBD1,TRBJ1-2,TRBV28,.,CASVTGGEAYGYTF,TGTGCCAGTGTAACAGGGGGCGAAGCCTATGGCTACACCTTC
.,TRBJ2-1,TRBV24-1,many,CATSDLSLSERNEQFF,TGTGCCACCAGTGATTTGTCCCTGAGTGAAAGAAATGAGCAGTTCTTC
TRBD1,TRBJ2-5,TRBV28,.,CAGATGRQETQYF,TGTGCCGGGGCGACAGGGCGCCAAGAGACCCAGTACTTC
TRBD1,TRBJ2-1,TRBV5-1,many,CASGTGGGYNEQFF,TGCGCCAGCGGGACAGGGGGCGGCTACAATGAGCAGTTCTTC
.,TRBJ2-7,TRBV27,few,CASSFGRGRATYEQYF,TGTGCCAGCAGTTTCGGTCGGGGCAGGGCCACCTACGAGCAGTACTTC
TRBD2,TRBJ2-7,TRBV5-1,many,CASRPRTSGYEQYF,TGCGCCAGCCGGCCCCGGACTAGCGGCTACGAGCAGTACTTC
TRBD2,TRBJ2-2,TRBV19,.,CASSIDGTSGRIAGELFF,TGTGCCAGTAGTATAGATGGTACTAGCGGGAGAATAGCCGGGGAGCTGTTTTTT
TRBD2,TRBJ2-3,TRBV7-9,many,CASTMTSVPDTQYF,TGTGCCAGCACCATGACTAGCGTCCCAGATACGCAGTATTTT
.,TRBJ1-2,TRBV28,many,CASTARDRGYTF,TGTGCCAGCACCGCGAGGGATCGTGGCTACACCTTC
TRBD2,TRBJ2-1,TRBV4-1,many,CASSQLIRLAGGDEQFF,TGCGCCAGCAGCCAACTAATCCGGCTAGCGGGAGGCGATGAGCAGTTCTTC
.,TRBJ2-2,TRBV2,many,CASSGWGVGGGELFF,TGTGCCAGCAGTGGATGGGGGGTCGGTGGCGGGGAGCTGTTTTTT
TRBD1,TRBJ2-1,TRBV6-2/TRBV6-3,many,CASRRDSQRNEQFF,TGTGCCAGCAGAAGGGACAGCCAGCGAAATGAGCAGTTCTTC
.,TRBJ2-5,TRBV7-9,many,CASSSPSTGGETQYF,TGTGCCAGCAGCTCACCCTCGACAGGCGGGGAGACCCAGTACTTC
.,TRBJ1-5,TRBV24-1,.,CATSDSRVGPLGQPQHF,TGTGCCACCAGTGATTCGAGAGTTGGGCCCTTGGGGCAGCCCCAGCATTTT
TRBD2,TRBJ2-1,TRBV5-1,many,CASSSGTSEINEQFF,TGCGCCAGCAGCTCCGGGACTAGCGAGATCAATGAGCAGTTCTTC
.,TRBJ2-7,TRBV11-2,.,CASSSRSLPSYEQYF,TGCGCCAGCAGCTCCCGGAGCCTTCCATCCTACGAGCAGTACTTC
.,TRBJ2-3,TRBV27,many,CASSPGGGPSTDTQYF,TGTGCCAGCAGTCCAGGGGGGGGCCCGAGCACAGATACGCAGTATTTT
TRBD2,TRBJ2-7,TRBV20-1,many,CSARDSPGSGSPYEQYF,TGCAGTGCTAGAGATTCACCGGGTAGCGGGAGTCCCTACGAGCAGTACTTC
TRBD1,TRBJ1-2,TRBV30,many,CAWSVLTGGRYGYTF,TGTGCCTGGAGTGTACTGACAGGGGGGCGTTATGGCTACACCTTC
TRBD2,TRBJ2-7,TRBV3-1,many,CASSLTSGGEQYF,TGTGCCAGCAGCCTTACTAGCGGAGGGGAGCAGTACTTC
.,TRBJ2-5,TRBV27,many,CASSFNIGAGKETQYF,TGTGCCAGCAGTTTTAATATTGGGGCGGGGAAAGAGACCCAGTACTTC
TRBD1,TRBJ2-1,TRBV9,.,CASSIQGNNEQFF,TGTGCCAGCAGCATACAGGGGAACAATGAGCAGTTCTTC
.,TRBJ2-7,TRBV20-1,many,CSAPHLRGGSYEQYF,TGCAGTGCTCCCCACCTACGGGGAGGATCTTACGAGCAGTACTTC
.,TRBJ1-4,TRBV7-8,many,CASSFHEKLFF,TGTGCCAGCAGCTTTCATGAAAAACTGTTTTTT
TRBD1,TRBJ2-1,TRBV12-3/TRBV12-4,many,CASSSRSGGINNEQFF,TGTGCCAGCAGCTCCCGTTCAGGGGGCATCAACAATGAGCAGTTCTTC
.,TRBJ2-1,TRBV7-3,many,CASSLTRGGQPSSYNEQFF,TGTGCCAGCAGCTTAACACGGGGGGGACAGCCCAGCTCCTACAATGAGCAGTTCTTC
TRBD2,TRBJ2-1,TRBV12-3/TRBV12-4,few,CASILSGSQEQFF,TGTGCCAGCATCCTTAGCGGGAGTCAAGAGCAGTTCTTC
.,TRBJ2-7,TRBV19,few,CASSIDHPTRYEQYF,TGTGCCAGTAGTATAGATCACCCTACCCGCTACGAGCAGTACTTC
.,TRBJ2-4,TRBV28,many,CASSKERNIQYF,TGTGCCAGCAGCAAGGAGAGAAACATTCAGTACTTC